This T cell receptor (beta chain) was captured by sequencing in a study of radiotherapy plus CTLA-4 blockade in lung cancer. Study-level background: For roughly 19% of patients, objective responses occurred, and about 34% had disease control.

General observations from the study: Reportedly, early blood T cell clone dynamics best predicted response, with interferon-beta. Blood-borne expansion of tumor-derived TCR clones followed radiotherapy plus ipilimumab.

Receiving focal radiation plus CTLA-4 blockade with ipilimumab were patients who had chemo-refractory metastatic non-small-cell lung cancer. The V gene's germline CDR1 is WNHNN and CDR2 SYGVQD (reference sequence). The CDR3 spans 16 residues. J lost 8 bases, V lost 6 bases, and 9 bases had no gene match. This clone came up a few times. Its antigen is undetermined. Assay used: immunoSEQ multiplex PCR; TCRdb lists only in-frame clones, some missing. The sample contains around 80,000 clones, under 75% of which appear only once. The sample consisted of peripheral blood, taken from a patient treated with radiotherapy plus ipilimumab. This sequence originates from a human donor with non-small cell lung cancer whose response to radiotherapy plus ipilimumab could not be evaluated. This chain links TRBV10-1 with TRBJ2-1; 14 bases match TRBD2. The CDR3 sequence: CASSGLAGGGGDEQFF. In DNA form, the CDR3 reads TGCGCCAGCAGCGGACTAGCGGGAGGAGGTGGCGATGAGCAGTTCTTC.